The sequence of this TCR beta chain was determined in a study of response to subunit inactivated influenza vaccine. Germline V gene lookup returns CDR1 MNHNS and CDR2 SASEGT. The CDR3 runs to 14 residues. V was cut by 1 base and J by 5 bases, with 11 bases left in between. As to this clonotype: Its antigen is unknown.

Study findings and constraints: Only a handful of new T cells, the authors suggested, are recruited with each seasonal influenza vaccination.

TCRdb called the RT-PCR reads again in MiXCR, with one record for every CDR3 protein. The sample includes approximately 230,000 distinct CDR3 sequences, 12% of them seen just once. The sequence derives from a man between 50 and 59 years old who received an inactivated influenza vaccine. The sequencing here drew on non-naive T cells sorted from PBMCs, taken 14 to 15 days before vaccination. This rearrangement joins TRBV6-1 to TRBJ1-1; D might be TRBD1 (6 bases). The CDR3 reads CASSEVGGWTEAFF. DNA of the CDR3: TGTGCCAGCAGTGAAGTAGGGGGGTGGACTGAAGCTTTCTTT.